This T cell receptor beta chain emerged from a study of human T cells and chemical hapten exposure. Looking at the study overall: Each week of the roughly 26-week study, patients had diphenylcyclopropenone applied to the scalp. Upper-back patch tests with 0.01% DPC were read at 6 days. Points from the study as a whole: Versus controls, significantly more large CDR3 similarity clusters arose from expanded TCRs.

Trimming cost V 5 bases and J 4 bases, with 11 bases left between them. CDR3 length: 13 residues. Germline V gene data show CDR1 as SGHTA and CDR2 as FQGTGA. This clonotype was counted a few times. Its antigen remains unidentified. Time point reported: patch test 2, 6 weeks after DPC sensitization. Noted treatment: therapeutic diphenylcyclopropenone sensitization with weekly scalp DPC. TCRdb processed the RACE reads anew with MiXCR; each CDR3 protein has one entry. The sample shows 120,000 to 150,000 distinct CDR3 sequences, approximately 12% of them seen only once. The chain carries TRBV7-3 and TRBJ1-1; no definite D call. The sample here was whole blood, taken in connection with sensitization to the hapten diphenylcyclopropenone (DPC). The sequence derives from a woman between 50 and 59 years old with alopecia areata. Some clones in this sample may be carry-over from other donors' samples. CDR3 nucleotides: TGTGCCAGCAGCCTTCACCGGAGCACTGAAGCTTTCTTT. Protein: CASSLHRSTEAFF.